This T cell receptor beta chain derives from a study of CD8 T cells in ankylosing spondylitis (dated by TCRdb to about 2017). Study-level background: The study profiled T cell receptor beta repertoires in healthy donors and ankylosing spondylitis patients to find disease-linked TCR variants. The full study cohort comprised 25 ankylosing spondylitis patients and 110 or so healthy donors. Peripheral blood was sampled, and synovial fluid was also collected from ankylosing spondylitis patients. Results and caveats for the whole study, not just this receptor: A CD8+ phenotype was shown by the disease-linked clones, which were found at relatively low frequencies in peripheral blood. Significant enrichment of the disease-linked clones was reported in matched synovial fluid samples from ankylosing spondylitis patients. Some motif variants had previously been reported in the synovial fluid and blood of reactive arthritis patients, which suggests shared mechanisms of disease initiation. Blood from ankylosing spondylitis patients appeared to be characterized by a TCR beta motif made up of about 8 highly homologous amino acid variants.

V lost 6 bases and J lost 6 bases; the stretch between them is 12 bases long. From its cysteine to its phenylalanine, the CDR3 spans 13 amino acids. Solely the CDR3 DNA is kept, with 39 bases framed from the first base. According to the germline V gene, CDR1 reads SGHVS and CDR2 reads FQNEAQ. Sequencer: Illumina HiSeq 2500. Quantitative 5'-RACE with molecular barcodes was used to prepare TCR beta libraries. The study's own analysis went as follows. To identify disease-linked TCR variants, a new computational method was used, one built on a probabilistic model of VDJ rearrangement. TCRdb reprocessed the public reads (quality trimming at Q25 with fastp, clone calling with MiXCR) and kept in-frame beta chains. Every CDR3 protein is listed once, alongside the most common genes and DNA of its rows. Clone size and V and J calls follow TCRdb, not the original study. The sample data list over 700,000 distinct CDR3 sequences, and 15% to 20% of these were observed just once. Approximately 18% of the sample comes from the top ten.

This clonotype occurred a few times. The antigen it binds to is not known. Base qualities were left out, and no much larger clone turns up one base away. The sequencing input was blood, either unsorted or a sorted T cell fraction (not recorded which). Recombination linked TRBV7-8 to TRBJ2-1; no D gene is confidently identified. The sequence came from a male donor with ankylosing spondylitis. The CDR3: CASSWGAANEQFF. The DNA is TGTGCCAGCAGTTGGGGTGCGGCCAATGAGCAGTTCTTC.